What follows are 17 T cell receptor beta chains derived from one specimen sequenced in a study of blood T cell repertoires in COVID-19. Profiled with immunoSEQ multiplex PCR; TCRdb holds only in-frame clones, not every one. The sample lists a few hundred thousand clones; 90% were seen once. The sample comprised PBMCs or T cells enriched from blood (not recorded which). All receptors derive from a young man who had been exposed to COVID-19.

The V call is TRBV5-6, the J call TRBJ1-3; 7 bases match TRBD1. Unmatched junction bases numbered 6, after V lost 4 bases and J lost 8 bases. The V gene's germline CDR1 is SGHDT and CDR2 YYEEEE. This CDR3 is 13 amino acids long. The CDR3 protein is CASSRNRGDTIYF. In DNA, the CDR3 is TGTGCCAGCAGCAGAAACAGGGGAGACACCATATATTTT.

The J gene is TRBJ1-2, the V gene TRBV5-1, with D possibly TRBD1 on 5 matching bases. V gave up 2 bases and J gave up 5 bases, with 10 bases separating them. Germline V gives CDR1 SGHRS, CDR2 YFSETQ. The CDR3 contains 13 residues. DNA for the CDR3: TGCGCCAGCAGCTTCGACAGTGAGTATGGCTACACCTTC. This encodes CASSFDSEYGYTF.

The V call is TRBV5-6, the J call TRBJ1-2; D is unresolved. The CDR3 is made up of 14 amino acids. The ends were cut back, 0 bases at V and 4 bases at J, with 10 bases in the middle. CDR1 and CDR2 from the germline V gene are SGHDT and YYEEEE. CDR3 DNA: TGTGCCAGCAGCTTGGGGCAGGCGAGCTATGGCTACACCTTC. Its protein product is CASSLGQASYGYTF.

V gene TRBV19 combines with J gene TRBJ1-3; the D is unclear. CDR1 and CDR2 (germline): LNHDA, SQIVND (reference sequence). The CDR3 is made up of 15 amino acids. V lost 4 bases to trimming and J lost 3 bases, with 13 bases between them. Here the CDR3 DNA reads TGTGCCAGTAGTAGCGGGGTCGAGGATGGAAACACCATATATTTT. As protein: CASSSGVEDGNTIYF. Using reference TRBV19 and TRBJ1-3 for the parts outside the CDR3, the full variable domain is DGGITQSPKYLFRKEGQNVTLSCEQNLNHDAMYWYRQDPGQGLRLIYYSQIVNDFQKGDIAEGYSVSREKKESFPLTVTSAQKNPTAFYLCASSSGVEDGNTIYFGEGSWLTVV.

V is TRBV21-1 and J is TRBJ1-5; the table's D call of TRBD1 was not tested on the DNA. TRBV21-1 is flagged as a pseudogene. This CDR3 contains 13 residues. CDR3 sequence (DNA): TGTGCCAGCAGCGACACTGAACATCAGCCCCAGCATTTT. This sequence encodes CASSDTEHQPQHF.

CDR3 sequence: CASSSGTGTNQPQHF. The CDR3 DNA reads TGCGCCAGCAGTTCCGGGACAGGAACTAATCAGCCCCAGCATTTT. V is TRBV5-1 and J is TRBJ1-5, with 8 bases matching TRBD1. V was clipped by 5 bases and J by 4 bases; unmatched bases: 8. The V gene's germline CDR1 is SGHRS and CDR2 YFSETQ. This CDR3 region has 15 residues.

J is TRBJ2-3 and V is TRBV6-6; perhaps TRBD1 as D (5 bases). The CDR3 has 15 amino acids. Germline V gene data show CDR1 as MNHNY and CDR2 as SVGAGI (reference sequence). Trimming removed 4 bases at V and 6 bases at J, with 17 bases between. This CDR3 reads CASSSENFRVDTQYF. DNA for the CDR3: TGTGCCAGCAGTTCCGAAAACTTCAGGGTGGATACGCAGTATTTT.

On this clone: The same CDR3 also results from other DNA sequences found in this sample. The chain employs TRBV28 and TRBJ1-3; no firm D call. Trimming stripped 5 bases from V and 6 bases from J, with 11 bases between. Germline assignment: CDR1 MDHEN and CDR2 SYDVKM. The CDR3 is 13 amino acids. The CDR3 loop is CASSPEVPNTIYF. The CDR3 DNA is TGTGCCAGCAGTCCAGAAGTCCCAAACACCATATATTTT.

The chain combines TRBV11-2 with TRBJ2-3; 13 bases line up with TRBD2. CDR3 size: 18 residues. Germline assignment: CDR1 SGHAT and CDR2 FQNNGV. V lost 1 base and J lost 0; bases outside the gene matches: 4. The CDR3 DNA reads as TGTGCCAGCAGCTTAGTCGGGACTAGCGGGGAGAGCACAGATACGCAGTATTTT. This encodes CASSLVGTSGESTDTQYF.

The rearrangement links TRBV23-1 to TRBJ2-3; TRBD1 agrees at 8 bases. TRBV23-1 counts as an open reading frame of uncertain function. V trimming: 6 bases; J trimming: 5 bases; junction bases outside the gene matches: 16. The CDR3 is 17 residues long. The CDR3 bases are TGCGCCAGCAGCCCCAGAGGTTGCCAGGGGGCAGGAGATACGCAGTATTTT. Protein sequence: CASSPRGCQGAGDTQYF.

The chain uses TRBV2 and TRBJ1-1, with a tentative D call TRBD1 (6 bases). The CDR3 extends over 14 amino acids. CDR1 is SNHLY, CDR2 FYNNEI, per germline. V was shortened by 6 bases and J by 0 bases, with 11 bases between the two germline ends. This CDR3 is CASRDSFLNTEAFF. CDR3 DNA sequence: TGTGCCAGCAGGGACAGCTTTTTGAACACTGAAGCTTTCTTT. Complete variable domain (other parts from reference TRBV2 and TRBJ1-1): EPEVTQTPSHQVTQMGQEVILRCVPISNHLYFYWYRQILGQKVEFLVSFYNNEISEKSEIFDDQFSVERPDGSNFTLKIRSTKLEDSAMYFCASRDSFLNTEAFFGQGTRLTVV.

The chain uses TRBV5-6 and TRBJ2-7; D might be TRBD2 (5 bases). The V gene's germline CDR1 is SGHDT and CDR2 YYEEEE. The CDR3 extends over 13 amino acids. V was clipped by 0 bases and J by 7 bases, with 11 bases between them. The CDR3, as DNA: TGTGCCAGCAGCTTGGGGCTCTCGGGAGAGCAGTACTTC. As protein: CASSLGLSGEQYF.

The chain carries TRBV5-1 and TRBJ1-2, with D possibly TRBD1 on 6 matching bases. Trimming removed 2 bases from V and 6 bases from J, with 14 bases in between. This CDR3 spans 14 amino acids. CDR1 and CDR2 (germline): SGHRS, YFSETQ. The CDR3 DNA reads as TGCGCCAGCAGCTTCCTCGGGGGGGGCGATGGCTACACCTTC. This translates into CASSFLGGGDGYTF.

This chain connects TRBV7-2 to TRBJ1-2; 9 bases agree with TRBD1. This CDR3 comprises 15 residues. Germline V gene lookup returns CDR1 SGHTA and CDR2 FQGNSA. J lost 7 bases, V lost 5 bases, and 11 bases had no gene match. The CDR3: CASSPRTGELGGYTF. The CDR3 DNA reads as TGTGCCAGCAGCCCCCGGACAGGGGAATTAGGTGGCTACACCTTC.

The chain links TRBV4-1 to TRBJ1-5; no clear D. V was cut by 1 base and J by 5 bases, with 6 bases left in between. Germline-derived CDR1 and CDR2 are MGHRA and YSYEKL. CDR3 length: 13 residues. This CDR3 is CASSQARDQPQHF. The CDR3, as DNA: TGCGCCAGCAGCCAAGCACGCGATCAGCCCCAGCATTTT.

The V and J genes are TRBV6-2 or TRBV6-3 and TRBJ1-6; D perhaps matches TRBD1 (5 bases). This CDR3 contains 15 residues. Germline V CDR1 and CDR2: MNHEY, SVGEGT. Trimming pared 5 bases from V and 7 bases from J, leaving 15 bases between. The CDR3 DNA reads TGTGCCAGCAGTCTACGGAACAGGTCCAATTCACCCCTCCACTTT. Encoded protein: CASSLRNRSNSPLHF.

The rearrangement uses TRBV4-2 and TRBJ2-3; 11 bases map to TRBD1. Germline V gives CDR1 LGHNA, CDR2 YNFKEQ. Trimming at V came to 1 base and at J to 5 bases, leaving 8 bases not matched to a gene. CDR3 length: 17 residues. The CDR3, as DNA: TGTGCCAGCAGCCAAGTAAGGGGGACAGGGGGAGGAGATACGCAGTATTTT. Protein: CASSQVRGTGGGDTQYF.